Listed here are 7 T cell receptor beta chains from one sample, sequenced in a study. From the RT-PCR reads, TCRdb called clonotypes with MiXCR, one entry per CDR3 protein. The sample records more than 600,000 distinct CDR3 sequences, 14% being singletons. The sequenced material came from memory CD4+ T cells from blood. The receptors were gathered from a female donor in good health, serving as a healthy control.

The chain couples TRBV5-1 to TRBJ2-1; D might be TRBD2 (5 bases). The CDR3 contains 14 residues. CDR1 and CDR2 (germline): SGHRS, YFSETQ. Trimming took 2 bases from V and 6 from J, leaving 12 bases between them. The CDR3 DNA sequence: TGCGCCAGCAGCTTAGTCCTAGGAGGCAATGAGCAGTTCTTC. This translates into CASSLVLGGNEQFF.

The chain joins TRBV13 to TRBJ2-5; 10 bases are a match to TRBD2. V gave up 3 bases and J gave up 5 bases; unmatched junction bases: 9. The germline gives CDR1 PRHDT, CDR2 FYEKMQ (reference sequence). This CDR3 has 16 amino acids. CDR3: CASSFSSGGATETQYF. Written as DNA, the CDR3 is TGTGCCAGCAGCTTCTCGAGCGGGGGGGCCACGGAGACCCAGTACTTC.

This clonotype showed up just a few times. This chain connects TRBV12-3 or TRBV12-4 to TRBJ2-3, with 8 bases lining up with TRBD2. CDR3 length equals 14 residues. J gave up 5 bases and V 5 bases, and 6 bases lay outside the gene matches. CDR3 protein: CASSLGTRLDTQYF. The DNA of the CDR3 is TGTGCCAGCAGTCTCGGGACTAGACTAGATACGCAGTATTTT.

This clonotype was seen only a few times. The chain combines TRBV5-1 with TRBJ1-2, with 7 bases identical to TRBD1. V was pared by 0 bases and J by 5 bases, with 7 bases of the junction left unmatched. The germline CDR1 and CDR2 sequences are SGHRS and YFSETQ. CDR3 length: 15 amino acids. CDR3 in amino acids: CASSLGQGIGYGYTF. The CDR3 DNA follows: TGCGCCAGCAGCTTGGGACAGGGTATAGGGTATGGCTACACCTTC.

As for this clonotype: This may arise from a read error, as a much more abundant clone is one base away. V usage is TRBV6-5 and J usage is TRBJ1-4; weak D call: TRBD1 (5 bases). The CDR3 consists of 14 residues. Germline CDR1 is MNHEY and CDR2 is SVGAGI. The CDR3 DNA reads TGTGCCAGCAGTTACGGGGGAATTCGGGAAAAACTGTATTTT. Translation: CASSYGGIREKLYF.

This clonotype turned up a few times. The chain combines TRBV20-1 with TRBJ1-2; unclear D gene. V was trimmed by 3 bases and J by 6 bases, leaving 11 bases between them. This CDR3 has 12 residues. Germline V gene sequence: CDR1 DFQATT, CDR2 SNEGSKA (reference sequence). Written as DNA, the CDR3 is TGCAGTGCTAGTGAGTGGGCGAATGGCTACACCTTC. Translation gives CSASEWANGYTF.

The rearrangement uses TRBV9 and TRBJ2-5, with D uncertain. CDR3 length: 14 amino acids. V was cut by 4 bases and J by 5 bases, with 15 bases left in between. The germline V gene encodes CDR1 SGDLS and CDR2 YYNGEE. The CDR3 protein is CASSRSWARETQYF. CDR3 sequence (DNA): TGTGCCAGCAGCCGGTCGTGGGCGAGGGAGACCCAGTACTTC.